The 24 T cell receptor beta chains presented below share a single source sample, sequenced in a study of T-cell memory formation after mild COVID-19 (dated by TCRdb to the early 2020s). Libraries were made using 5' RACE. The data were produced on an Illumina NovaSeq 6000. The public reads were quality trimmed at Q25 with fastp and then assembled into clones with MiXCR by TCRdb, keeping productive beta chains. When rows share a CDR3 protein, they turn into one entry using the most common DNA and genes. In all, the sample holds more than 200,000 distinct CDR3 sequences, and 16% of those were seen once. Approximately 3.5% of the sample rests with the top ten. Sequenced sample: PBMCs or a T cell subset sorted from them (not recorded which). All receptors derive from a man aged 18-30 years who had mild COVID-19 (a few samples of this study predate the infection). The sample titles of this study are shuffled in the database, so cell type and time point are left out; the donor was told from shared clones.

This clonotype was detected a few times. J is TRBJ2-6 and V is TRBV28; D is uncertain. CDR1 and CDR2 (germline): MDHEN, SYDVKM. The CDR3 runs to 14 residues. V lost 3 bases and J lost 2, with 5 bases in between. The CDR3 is CASSFKAGANVLTF. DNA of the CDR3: TGTGCCAGCAGTTTTAAGGCTGGGGCCAACGTCCTGACTTTC.

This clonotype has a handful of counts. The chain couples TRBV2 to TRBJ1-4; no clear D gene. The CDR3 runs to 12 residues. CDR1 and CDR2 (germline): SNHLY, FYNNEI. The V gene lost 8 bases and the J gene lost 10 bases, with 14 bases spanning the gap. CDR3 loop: CASRTELGKLFF. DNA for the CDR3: TGTGCCAGCCGGACGGAGCTGGGAAAACTGTTTTTT.

The CDR3, as DNA: TGCGCCAGCAGCCTGGTAGTGCAGGGGTCTGAGCAGTTCTTC. The encoded protein is CASSLVVQGSEQFF. This chain uses TRBV5-1 with TRBJ2-1, with D perhaps TRBD1 (6 bases). The V end was cut by 4 bases, the J end by 9 bases, with 17 bases between. The germline gives CDR1 SGHRS, CDR2 YFSETQ. The CDR3 contains 14 residues.

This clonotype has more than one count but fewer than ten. CDR3 loop: CASSSTTAYNEQFF. The CDR3 region has the DNA TGTGCCAGCAGCTCTACGACAGCCTACAATGAGCAGTTCTTC. The chain carries TRBV5-4 and TRBJ2-1, with D perhaps TRBD1 (5 bases). The ends were cut back, 3 bases at V and 2 bases at J, with 9 bases in the middle. CDR1 and CDR2 from the germline V gene are SGHNT and YYREEE (reference sequence). The CDR3 length is 14 residues. The whole variable domain, filled in from reference TRBV5-4 and TRBJ2-1, reads ETGVTQSPTHLIKTRGQQVTLRCSSQSGHNTVSWYQQALGQGPQFIFQYYREEENGRGNFPPRFSGLQFPNYSSELNVNALELDDSALYLCASSSTTAYNEQFFGPGTRLTVL.

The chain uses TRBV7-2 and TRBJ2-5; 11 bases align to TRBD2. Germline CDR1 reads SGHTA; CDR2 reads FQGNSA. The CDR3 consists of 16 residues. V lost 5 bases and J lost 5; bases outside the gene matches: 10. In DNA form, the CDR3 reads TGTGCCAGCAGCCCACCGCGTACTAGCGGGAGTGAGACCCAGTACTTC. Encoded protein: CASSPPRTSGSETQYF.

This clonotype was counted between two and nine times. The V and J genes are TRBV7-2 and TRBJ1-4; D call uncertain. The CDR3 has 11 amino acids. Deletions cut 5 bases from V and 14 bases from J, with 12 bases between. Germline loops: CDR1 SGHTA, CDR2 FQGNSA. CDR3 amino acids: CASSLDGPLFF. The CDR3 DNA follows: TGTGCCAGCAGCCTCGATGGGCCCCTGTTTTTT.

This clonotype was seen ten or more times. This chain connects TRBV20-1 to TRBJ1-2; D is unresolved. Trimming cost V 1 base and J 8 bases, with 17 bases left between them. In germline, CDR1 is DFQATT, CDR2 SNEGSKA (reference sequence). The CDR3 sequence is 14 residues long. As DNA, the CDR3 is TGCAGTGCTAGAGCCCCCAACGGGGAAGGCGGCTACACCTTC. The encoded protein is CSARAPNGEGGYTF.

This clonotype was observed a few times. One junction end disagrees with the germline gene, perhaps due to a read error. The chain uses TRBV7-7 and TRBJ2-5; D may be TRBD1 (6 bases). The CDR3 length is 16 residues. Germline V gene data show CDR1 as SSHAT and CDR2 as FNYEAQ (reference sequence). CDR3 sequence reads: CASSLALTGHGETQYF. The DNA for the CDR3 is TGTGCTAGCAGCTTAGCGTTGACAGGTCACGGAGAGACCCAGTACTTC.

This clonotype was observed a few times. CDR3 bases: TGTGCCAGCAGCTCCACAGGGACCGGTCGTTATGGCTACACCTTC. Translation: CASSSTGTGRYGYTF. V usage is TRBV7-3 and J usage is TRBJ1-2, with D tentatively TRBD1 (6 bases). Germline V gives CDR1 SGHTA, CDR2 FQGTGA. V lost 4 bases and J 5 bases, leaving 17 bases between the germline ends. CDR3 length equals 15 residues.

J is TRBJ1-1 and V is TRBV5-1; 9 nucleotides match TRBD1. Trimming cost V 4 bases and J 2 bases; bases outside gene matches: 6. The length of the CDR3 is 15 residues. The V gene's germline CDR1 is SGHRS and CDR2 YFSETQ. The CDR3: CASSPRTGVNTEAFF. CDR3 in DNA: TGCGCCAGCAGCCCCCGGACAGGGGTTAACACTGAAGCTTTCTTT.

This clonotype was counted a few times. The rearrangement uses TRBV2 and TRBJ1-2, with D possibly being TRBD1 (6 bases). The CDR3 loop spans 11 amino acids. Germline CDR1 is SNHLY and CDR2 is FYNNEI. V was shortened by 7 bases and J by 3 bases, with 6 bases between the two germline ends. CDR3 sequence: CASNRDYGYTF. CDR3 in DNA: TGTGCCAGCAACAGGGACTATGGCTACACCTTC.

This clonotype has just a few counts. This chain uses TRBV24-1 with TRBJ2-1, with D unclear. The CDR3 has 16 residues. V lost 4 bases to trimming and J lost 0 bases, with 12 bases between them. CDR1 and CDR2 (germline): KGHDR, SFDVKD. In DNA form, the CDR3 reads TGTGCCACCAGTGACTCGACCGGTTTCTCCTACAATGAGCAGTTCTTC. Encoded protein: CATSDSTGFSYNEQFF.

CDR3 amino acids: CASSVDLGYGYTF. In DNA, the CDR3 is TGTGCCAGCAGTGTAGACCTCGGCTATGGCTACACCTTC. This chain connects TRBV7-2 to TRBJ1-2, with D uncertain. The CDR3 is made up of 13 amino acids. Per the germline V gene, CDR1 is SGHTA and CDR2 is FQGNSA. Trimming removed 6 bases from V and 4 bases from J, with 12 bases in between. The entire variable domain, with the rest obtained from reference TRBV7-2 and TRBJ1-2, is as follows: GAGVSQSPSNKVTEKGKDVELRCDPISGHTALYWYRQSLGQGLEFLIYFQGNSAPDKSGLPSDRFSAERTGGSVSTLTIQRTQQEDSAVYLCASSVDLGYGYTFGSGTRLTVV.

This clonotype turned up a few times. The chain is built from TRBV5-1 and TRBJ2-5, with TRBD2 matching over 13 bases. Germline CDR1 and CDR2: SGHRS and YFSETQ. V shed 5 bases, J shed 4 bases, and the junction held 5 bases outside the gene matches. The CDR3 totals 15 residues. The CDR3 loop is CASRDGTSGAETQYF. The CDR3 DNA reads TGCGCCAGCAGGGACGGGACTAGCGGGGCAGAGACCCAGTACTTC.

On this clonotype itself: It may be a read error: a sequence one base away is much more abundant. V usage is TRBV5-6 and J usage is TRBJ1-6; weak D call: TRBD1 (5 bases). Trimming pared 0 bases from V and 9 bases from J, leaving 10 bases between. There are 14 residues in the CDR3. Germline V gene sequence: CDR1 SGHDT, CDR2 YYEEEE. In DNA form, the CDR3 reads TGTGCCAGCAGCTTGGGTATTGGGGGTTCACCCCTCCACTTT. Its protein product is CASSLGIGGSPLHF.

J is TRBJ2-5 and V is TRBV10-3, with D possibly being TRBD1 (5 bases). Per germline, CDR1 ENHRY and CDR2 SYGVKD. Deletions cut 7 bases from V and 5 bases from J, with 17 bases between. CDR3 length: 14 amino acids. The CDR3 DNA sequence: TGTGCCATCAAATCACGGCAGGGCGGCGAGACCCAGTACTTC. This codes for CAIKSRQGGETQYF.

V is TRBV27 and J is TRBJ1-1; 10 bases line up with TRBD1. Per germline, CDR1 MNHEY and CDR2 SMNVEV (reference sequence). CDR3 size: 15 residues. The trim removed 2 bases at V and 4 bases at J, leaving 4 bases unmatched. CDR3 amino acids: CASSLTGQGSTEAFF. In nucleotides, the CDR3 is TGTGCCAGCAGTTTAACGGGACAGGGGAGCACTGAAGCTTTCTTT.

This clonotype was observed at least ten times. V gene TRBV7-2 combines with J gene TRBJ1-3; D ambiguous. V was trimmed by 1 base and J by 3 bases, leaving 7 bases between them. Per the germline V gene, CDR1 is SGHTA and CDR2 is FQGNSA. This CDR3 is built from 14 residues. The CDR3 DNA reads TGTGCCAGCAGCTTAGAACGGGTTGGAAACACCATATATTTT. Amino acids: CASSLERVGNTIYF. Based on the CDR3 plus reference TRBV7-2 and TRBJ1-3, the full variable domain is GAGVSQSPSNKVTEKGKDVELRCDPISGHTALYWYRQSLGQGLEFLIYFQGNSAPDKSGLPSDRFSAERTGGSVSTLTIQRTQQEDSAVYLCASSLERVGNTIYFGEGSWLTVV.

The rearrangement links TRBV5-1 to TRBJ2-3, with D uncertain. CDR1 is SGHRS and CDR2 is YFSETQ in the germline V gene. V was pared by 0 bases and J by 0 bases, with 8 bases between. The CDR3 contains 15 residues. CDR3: CASSLAFSSTDTQYF. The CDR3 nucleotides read TGCGCCAGCAGCTTGGCCTTTTCTAGCACAGATACGCAGTATTTT.

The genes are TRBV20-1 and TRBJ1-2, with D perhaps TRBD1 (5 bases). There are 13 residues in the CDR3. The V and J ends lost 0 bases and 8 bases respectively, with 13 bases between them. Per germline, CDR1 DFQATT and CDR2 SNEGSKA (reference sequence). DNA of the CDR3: TGCAGTGCTAGAGACAGGGAAGGGCGGGGCTACACCTTC. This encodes CSARDREGRGYTF.

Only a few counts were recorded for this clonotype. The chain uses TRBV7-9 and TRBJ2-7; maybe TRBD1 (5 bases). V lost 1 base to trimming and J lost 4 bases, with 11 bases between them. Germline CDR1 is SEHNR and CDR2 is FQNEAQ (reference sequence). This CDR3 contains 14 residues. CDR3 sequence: CASSLGPGRYEQYF. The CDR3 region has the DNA TGTGCCAGCAGCTTAGGCCCAGGGCGTTACGAGCAGTACTTC.

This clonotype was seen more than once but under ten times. CDR3 in DNA: TGTGCCAGCTCACCAAACCCAGGATCCTACGAGCAGTACGTC. Its translation is CASSPNPGSYEQYV. The chain carries TRBV18 and TRBJ2-7; D is unclear. Germline values: CDR1 KGHSH, CDR2 LQKENI. The CDR3 spans 14 residues. V was shortened by 2 bases and J by 1 base, with 9 bases between the two germline ends.

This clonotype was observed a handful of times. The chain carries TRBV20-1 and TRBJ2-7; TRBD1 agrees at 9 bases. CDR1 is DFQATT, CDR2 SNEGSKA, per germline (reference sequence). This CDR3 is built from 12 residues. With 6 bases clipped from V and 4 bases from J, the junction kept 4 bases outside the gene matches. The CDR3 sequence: CSARTGAYEQYV. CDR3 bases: TGCAGTGCCCGGACAGGGGCTTACGAGCAGTACGTC.

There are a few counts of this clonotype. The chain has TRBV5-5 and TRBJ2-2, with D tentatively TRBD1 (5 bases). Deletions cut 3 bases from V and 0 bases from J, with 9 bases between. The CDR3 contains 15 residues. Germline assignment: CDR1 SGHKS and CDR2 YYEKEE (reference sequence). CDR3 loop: CASSSRASNTGELFF. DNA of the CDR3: TGTGCCAGCAGCTCCAGGGCCTCGAACACCGGGGAGCTGTTTTTT.